This TCR beta chain appears in the sequencing data of a study of T cell changes during pregnancy in multiple sclerosis. Clones were sequenced by immunoSEQ multiplex PCR, and TCRdb holds only the in-frame ones, with some missing. The table records 30,000 to 45,000 clones, 85% to 95% of them present only once. The starting material was CD4+ T cells from peripheral blood mononuclear cells, obtained in the first trimester of pregnancy. This clonotype originated in a female donor with multiple sclerosis, enrolled in a pregnancy study.

The CDR3 DNA reads TGTGCCAGTAGTCGACAGCTAACCTACGAGCAGTACTTC. This translates into CASSRQLTYEQYF. The chain joins TRBV19 to TRBJ2-7; TRBD1 might be the D (5 bases). Trimming pared 5 bases from V and 2 bases from J, leaving 10 bases between. The V gene's germline CDR1 is LNHDA and CDR2 SQIVND (reference sequence). This CDR3 comprises 13 residues.